This TCR beta chain originates from a study of memory CD4+ T cells and cytomegalovirus serostatus. Findings and caveats of the study: The CMV-associated TCR signature appears largely within the CD4+ memory repertoire.

Assay: immunoSEQ multiplex PCR; the TCRdb copy retains only in-frame clones and omits some. The table lists approximately 56,000 clones, roughly 87% of them singletons. The sort gate was single viable CD3+CD4+CD8-CD45RO+ cells for memory CD4+ T cells. Concerning this clone: Its target is unknown.

The CDR3 sequence is 14 residues long. Trimming cost V 7 bases and J 8 bases, with 17 bases left between them. In germline, CDR1 is LNHDA, CDR2 SQIVND (reference sequence). Sequenced sample: memory CD4+ T cells from blood. V is TRBV19 and J is TRBJ1-4, with D perhaps matching TRBD1 (6 bases). The clonotype was recovered from an adult in good health and CMV-seronegative. CDR3 in amino acids: CASTILGAEEKLFF. The CDR3 bases are TGTGCCAGTACAATCCTGGGGGCAGAGGAAAAACTGTTTTTT.